This T cell receptor beta chain was recovered during a study of early T cells in non-severe SARS-CoV-2 infection. On the study more broadly: The input, bulk RNA from unsorted whole blood, was sequenced, and chains were unpaired.

Attachment of unique molecular identifiers was made to individual cDNA molecules. From the 5' RACE reads, TCRdb called clonotypes with MiXCR, one entry per CDR3 protein. Among fewer than 130,000 distinct CDR3 sequences listed, roughly 12% were seen once. Notes on the study in general: Matching with VDJdb favored anti-spike CD8 responses (missing private and CD4 specificities).

Concerning this clonotype itself: The antigen remains undetermined.

Per germline, CDR1 MDHEN and CDR2 SYDVKM. CDR3 size: 11 residues. Trimming shortened V by 5 bases and J by 9 bases, and 11 bases separated the two germline ends. The chain couples TRBV28 to TRBJ2-7; weak D call: TRBD2 (6 bases). Specimen: whole blood, collected at baseline. This clonotype originated in an adult who was a healthcare worker with PCR-confirmed SARS-CoV-2 infection or an uninfected control (not recorded which). The CDR3 loop reads CASSTGTGQYF. CDR3 coding DNA: TGTGCCAGCAGTACCGGGACTGGGCAGTACTTC.